A single sample gave rise to the 5 T cell receptor beta chains below, sequenced in a study of early T cells in non-severe SARS-CoV-2 infection. In TCRdb, the 5' RACE reads were re-called with MiXCR into one record per CDR3 protein. There are 90,000 to 130,000 distinct CDR3 sequences in the sample; 12% occur only once, and 3% to 3.5% lies in the top ten. The sample comprised whole blood. These receptors all come from an adult who was a healthcare worker with PCR-confirmed SARS-CoV-2 infection or an uninfected control (not recorded which).

This clonotype occurred many times. This rearrangement joins TRBV5-1 to TRBJ2-1, with TRBD1 as a possible D gene (5 bases). Trimming pared 0 bases from V and 4 bases from J, leaving 8 bases between. Germline values: CDR1 SGHRS, CDR2 YFSETQ. The CDR3 runs 14 residues. CDR3 loop: CASSLGQLYNEQFF. The CDR3 region has the DNA TGCGCCAGCAGCTTGGGACAGCTATACAATGAGCAGTTCTTC. The full variable domain, with the rest looked up from reference TRBV5-1 and TRBJ2-1, is KAGVTQTPRYLIKTRGQQVTLSCSPISGHRSVSWYQQTPGQGLQFLFEYFSETQRNKGNFPGRFSGRQFSNSRSEMNVSTLELGDSALYLCASSLGQLYNEQFFGPGTRLTVL.

This clonotype was found many times. V gene TRBV12-5 combines with J gene TRBJ2-7, with D perhaps matching TRBD2 (5 bases). The CDR3 runs to 16 residues. Trimming removed 5 bases at V and 3 bases at J, with 20 bases between. The germline V gene encodes CDR1 LGHNT and CDR2 FRNRAP. The CDR3 region has the DNA TGTGCTAGTGGTCCCCGTAGAGGAGGACCAAGCTACGAGCAGTACTTC. Protein: CASGPRRGGPSYEQYF.

A few counts support this clonotype. V and J are TRBV27 and TRBJ2-1; possibly TRBD1 for D (6 bases). The CDR3 runs to 13 residues. Trimming cost V 8 bases and J 2 bases, with 10 bases left between them. CDR1 MNHEY and CDR2 SMNVEV come from the germline V gene (reference sequence). The DNA of the CDR3 is TGTGCCAGCCGGACAGAAGCCTACAATGAGCAGTTCTTC. Protein product: CASRTEAYNEQFF.

The rearrangement joins TRBV7-6 to TRBJ2-2; D possibly corresponds to TRBD2 (5 bases). This CDR3 spans 14 amino acids. The V and J ends lost 4 bases and 4 bases respectively, with 10 bases between them. Germline lookup yields CDR1 SGHVS and CDR2 FNYEAQ. The CDR3 coding sequence is TGTGCCAGCAGCTCAGGACTTATCACCGGGGAGCTGTTTTTT. This translates into CASSSGLITGELFF.

V is TRBV29-1 and J is TRBJ2-3; either TRBD1 or TRBD2 may fit D (5 bases each). This CDR3 is built from 14 residues. Germline loops: CDR1 SQVTM, CDR2 ANQGSEA. V dropped 7 bases and J dropped 2 bases, with 16 bases sitting between them. The CDR3 DNA follows: TGCAGCGCCCGAGGGGCCCCATCCACAGATACGCAGTATTTT. It translates to CSARGAPSTDTQYF.